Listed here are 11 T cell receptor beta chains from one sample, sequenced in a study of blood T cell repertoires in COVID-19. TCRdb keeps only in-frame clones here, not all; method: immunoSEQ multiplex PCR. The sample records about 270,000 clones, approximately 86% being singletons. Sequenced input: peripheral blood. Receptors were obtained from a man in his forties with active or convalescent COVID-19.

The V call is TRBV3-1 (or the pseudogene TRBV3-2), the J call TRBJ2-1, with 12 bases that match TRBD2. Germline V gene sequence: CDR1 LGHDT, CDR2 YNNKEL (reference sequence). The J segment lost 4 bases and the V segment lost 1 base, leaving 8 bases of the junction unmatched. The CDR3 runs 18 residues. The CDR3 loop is CASSQGPSGGVEYNEQFF. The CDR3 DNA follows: TGTGCCAGCAGCCAAGGCCCTAGCGGGGGGGTGGAGTACAATGAGCAGTTCTTC.

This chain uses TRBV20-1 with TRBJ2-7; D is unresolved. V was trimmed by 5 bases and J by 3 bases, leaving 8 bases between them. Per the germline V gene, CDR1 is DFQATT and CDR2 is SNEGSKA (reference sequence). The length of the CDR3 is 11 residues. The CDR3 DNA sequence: TGCAGTGCTCCCTCCTACTACGAGCAGTACTTC. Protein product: CSAPSYYEQYF.

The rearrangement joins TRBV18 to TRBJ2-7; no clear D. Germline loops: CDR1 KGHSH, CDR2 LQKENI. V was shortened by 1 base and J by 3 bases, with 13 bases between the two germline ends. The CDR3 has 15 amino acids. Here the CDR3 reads CASSPRSDTNYEQYF. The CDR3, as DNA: TGTGCCAGCTCACCACGATCCGACACAAACTACGAGCAGTACTTC. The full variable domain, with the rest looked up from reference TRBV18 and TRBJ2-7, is NAGVMQNPRHLVRRRGQEARLRCSPMKGHSHVYWYRQLPEEGLKFMVYLQKENIIDESGMPKERFSAEFPKEGPSILRIQQVVRGDSAAYFCASSPRSDTNYEQYFGPGTRLTVT.

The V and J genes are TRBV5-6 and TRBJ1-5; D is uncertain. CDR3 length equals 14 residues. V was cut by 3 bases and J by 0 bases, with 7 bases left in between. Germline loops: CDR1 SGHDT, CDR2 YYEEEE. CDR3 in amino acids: CASSSTHSNQPQHF. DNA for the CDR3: TGTGCCAGCAGCTCGACACATAGCAATCAGCCCCAGCATTTT.

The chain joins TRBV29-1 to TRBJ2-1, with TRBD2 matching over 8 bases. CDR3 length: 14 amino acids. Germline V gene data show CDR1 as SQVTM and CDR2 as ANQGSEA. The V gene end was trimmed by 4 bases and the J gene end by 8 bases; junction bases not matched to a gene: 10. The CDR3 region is CSVVHSGTVDEQFF. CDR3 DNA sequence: TGCAGCGTTGTCCATAGCGGGACGGTCGATGAGCAGTTCTTC.

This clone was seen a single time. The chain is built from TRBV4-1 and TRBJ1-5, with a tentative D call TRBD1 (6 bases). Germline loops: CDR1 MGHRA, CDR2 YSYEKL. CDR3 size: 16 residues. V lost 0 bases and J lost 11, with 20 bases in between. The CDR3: CASSQEETGPGLAQHF. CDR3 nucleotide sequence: TGCGCCAGCAGCCAAGAGGAGACAGGCCCGGGTCTAGCCCAGCATTTT.

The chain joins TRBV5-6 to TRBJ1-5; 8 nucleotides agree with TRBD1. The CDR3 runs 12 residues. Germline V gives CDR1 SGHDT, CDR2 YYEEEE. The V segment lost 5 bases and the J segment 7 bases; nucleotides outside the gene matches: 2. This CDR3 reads CASSQGAQPQHF. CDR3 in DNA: TGTGCCAGCAGTCAGGGGGCACAGCCCCAGCATTTT. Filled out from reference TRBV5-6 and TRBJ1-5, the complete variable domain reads DAGVTQSPTHLIKTRGQQVTLRCSPKSGHDTVSWYQQALGQGPQFIFQYYEEEERQRGNFPDRFSGHQFPNYSSELNVNALLLGDSALYLCASSQGAQPQHFGDGTRLSIL.

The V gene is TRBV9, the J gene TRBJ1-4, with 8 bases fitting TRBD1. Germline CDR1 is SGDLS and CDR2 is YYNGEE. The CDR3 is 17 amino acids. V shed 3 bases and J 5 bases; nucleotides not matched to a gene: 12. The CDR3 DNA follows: TGTGCCAGCAGCGAGACCGGGACAGGCGAACTCAATGAAAAACTGTTTTTT. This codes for CASSETGTGELNEKLFF.

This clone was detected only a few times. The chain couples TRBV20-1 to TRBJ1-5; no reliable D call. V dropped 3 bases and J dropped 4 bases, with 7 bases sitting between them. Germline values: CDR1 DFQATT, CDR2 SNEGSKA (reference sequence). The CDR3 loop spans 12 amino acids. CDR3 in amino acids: CSASPGNQPQHF. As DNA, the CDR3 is TGCAGTGCTAGTCCGGGAAATCAGCCCCAGCATTTT.

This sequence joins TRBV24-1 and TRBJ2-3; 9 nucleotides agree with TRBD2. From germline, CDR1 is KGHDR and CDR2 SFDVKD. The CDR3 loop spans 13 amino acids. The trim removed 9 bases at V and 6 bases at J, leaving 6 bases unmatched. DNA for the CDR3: TGTGCCACCGCGCGGGGGGGATCGGATACGCAGTATTTT. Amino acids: CATARGGSDTQYF.

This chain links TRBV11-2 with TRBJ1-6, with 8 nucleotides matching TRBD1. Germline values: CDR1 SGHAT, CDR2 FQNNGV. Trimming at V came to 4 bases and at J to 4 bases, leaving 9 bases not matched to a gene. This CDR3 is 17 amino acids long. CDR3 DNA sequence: TGTGCCAGCAGCTCCGACAGGGGAGGTTTTTATAATTCACCCCTCCACTTT. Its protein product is CASSSDRGGFYNSPLHF.